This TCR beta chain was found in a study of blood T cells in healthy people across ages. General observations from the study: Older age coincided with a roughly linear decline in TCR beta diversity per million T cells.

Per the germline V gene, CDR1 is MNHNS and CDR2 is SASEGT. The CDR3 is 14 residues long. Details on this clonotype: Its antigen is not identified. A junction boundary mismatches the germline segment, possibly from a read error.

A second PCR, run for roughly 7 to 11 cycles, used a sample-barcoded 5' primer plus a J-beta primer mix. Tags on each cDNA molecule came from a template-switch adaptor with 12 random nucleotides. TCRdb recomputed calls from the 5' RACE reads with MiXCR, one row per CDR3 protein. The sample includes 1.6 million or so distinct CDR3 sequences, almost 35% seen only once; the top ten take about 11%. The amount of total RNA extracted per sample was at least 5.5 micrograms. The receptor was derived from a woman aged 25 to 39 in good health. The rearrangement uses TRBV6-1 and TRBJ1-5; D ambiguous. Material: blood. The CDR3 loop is CASCETHSNQPQHF. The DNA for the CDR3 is TGTGCCAGCTGTGAAACCCATAGCAATCAGCCCCAGCATTTT.